This T cell receptor (beta chain) comes out of a study of cytomegalovirus exposure and HLA in healthy donors. Use of 60 Vbeta and 13 Jbeta primers characterized the PCR. Assay: immunoSEQ multiplex PCR; the TCRdb copy retains only in-frame clones and omits some. The sample comprises tens of thousands of clones, about 66% of which are singletons, and around 18% rests with the top ten. Trimming took 2 bases from V and 5 from J; bases not matched to a gene: 6. The CDR3 consists of 15 residues. Looked up from germline, CDR1 is SGHRS and CDR2 is YFSETQ. The TCR sequence derives from a man over 45 in good health and CMV-seropositive. The J gene is TRBJ2-1, the V gene TRBV5-1; 8 nucleotides align to TRBD1. The sample was PBMCs. CDR3 loop: CASSFTDRENNEQFF. The CDR3 region has the DNA TGCGCCAGCAGCTTTACGGACAGGGAGAACAATGAGCAGTTCTTC.